Shown below are 22 T cell receptor beta chains from a single sample sequenced in a study of blood T cell repertoires in COVID-19. Method: immunoSEQ multiplex PCR; TCRdb's copy keeps in-frame clones and lacks some. The sample holds around 28,000 clones, 75% to 90% seen once. Material: peripheral blood. The receptor set was obtained from an elderly man with acute or convalescent COVID-19.

This chain connects TRBV7-2 to TRBJ2-5; 11 bases agree with TRBD2. V trimming: 7 bases; J trimming: 4 bases; junction bases outside the gene matches: 8. The CDR3 totals 15 residues. Germline values: CDR1 SGHTA, CDR2 FQGNSA. The DNA for the CDR3 is TGTGCCAGCACTACTAGCGGGAGATGGGGAGAGACCCAGTACTTC. Translating gives CASTTSGRWGETQYF.

V is TRBV29-1 and J is TRBJ2-7; 10 bases align to TRBD1. V shed 6 bases, J shed 7 bases, and the junction held 12 bases outside the gene matches. The CDR3 runs to 14 residues. Looked up from germline, CDR1 is SQVTM and CDR2 is ANQGSEA. CDR3 region: CSVGTGAASGEQYF. The CDR3 DNA reads TGCAGCGTAGGGACAGGGGCGGCCTCTGGGGAGCAGTACTTC.

The J gene is TRBJ1-4, the V gene TRBV28, with D tentatively TRBD1 (5 bases). Germline V gives CDR1 MDHEN, CDR2 SYDVKM. V was trimmed by 6 bases and J by 4 bases, leaving 15 bases between them. The CDR3 has 15 amino acids. The CDR3 region has the DNA TGTGCCAGCAGGGGGGGAGGGGCCGATAATGAAAAACTGTTTTTT. This translates into CASRGGGADNEKLFF.

This rearrangement joins TRBV19 to TRBJ2-1, with D maybe TRBD1 (5 bases). Germline V gives CDR1 LNHDA, CDR2 SQIVND (reference sequence). The V gene lost 3 bases and the J gene lost 3 bases, with 15 bases spanning the gap. The length of the CDR3 is 16 residues. The CDR3 protein is CASSMDGATNYNEQFF. CDR3 nucleotides: TGTGCCAGTAGTATGGATGGGGCTACCAACTACAATGAGCAGTTCTTC.

The V call is TRBV3-1 (or the pseudogene TRBV3-2), the J call TRBJ2-5, with D possibly TRBD2 on 5 matching bases. This CDR3 is built from 14 residues. Germline-derived CDR1 and CDR2 are LGHDT and YNNKEL (reference sequence). V lost 4 bases and J lost 1, with 10 bases in between. The CDR3 here is CASSPPGTQETQYF. The CDR3 DNA reads TGTGCCAGCAGCCCCCCGGGAACCCAAGAGACCCAGTACTTC.

The chain combines TRBV30 with TRBJ1-1, with a weak D call TRBD1 (6 bases). The length of the CDR3 is 13 residues. The V gene lost 7 bases and the J gene lost 0 bases, with 12 bases spanning the gap. Germline CDR1 is GTSNPN and CDR2 is SVGIG (reference sequence). CDR3 protein: CAYRTAMNTEAFF. CDR3 coding DNA: TGTGCCTACCGGACAGCTATGAACACTGAAGCTTTCTTT.

The chain links TRBV25-1 to TRBJ2-3; 12 bases are a match to TRBD2. There are 16 residues in the CDR3. After removal of 2 bases from V and 6 bases from J, the junction contained 6 bases not matched to a gene. Germline-derived CDR1 and CDR2 are MGHDK and SYGVNS. In DNA form, the CDR3 reads TGTGCCAGCAGTGAACGGCTAGCGGGAGGGCCCGATACGCAGTATTTT. Protein product: CASSERLAGGPDTQYF.

As to this clone: One end of the junction fails to match germline, which may point to a read error. The chain couples TRBV7-7 to TRBJ2-7; TRBD1 matches at 12 bases. The CDR3 contains 15 residues. The germline V gene has CDR1 SSHAT and CDR2 FNYEAQ (reference sequence). The CDR3 sequence: CASSSGTGGSYEQYF. The CDR3 DNA reads TGTGCTAGCAGCTCGGGGACAGGGGGCTCATACGAGCAGTACTTC.

The chain is built from TRBV4-1 and TRBJ2-3, with 8 bases fitting TRBD2. The CDR3 extends over 14 amino acids. Unmatched junction bases numbered 6, after V lost 6 bases and J lost 4 bases. Germline CDR1 is MGHRA and CDR2 is YSYEKL. CDR3 region: CASRAREGADTQYF. The CDR3 DNA reads TGCGCCAGCAGAGCACGGGAGGGGGCAGATACGCAGTATTTT.

The J gene is TRBJ2-1, the V gene TRBV11-1; 12 nucleotides agree with TRBD2. Trimming removed 0 bases from V and 6 bases from J; junction bases left unmatched: 6. This CDR3 contains 17 residues. The germline CDR1 and CDR2 sequences are SGHAT and FQDESV (reference sequence). CDR3 nucleotides: TGTGCCAGCAGCTTAGCCCTAGCGGGAGGGGGGGGCAATGAGCAGTTCTTC. This sequence encodes CASSLALAGGGGNEQFF.

V usage is TRBV5-1 and J usage is TRBJ1-3; D gene unclear. Trimming took 0 bases from V and 2 from J, leaving 9 bases between them. This CDR3 region has 15 residues. In germline, CDR1 is SGHRS, CDR2 YFSETQ. The CDR3 DNA reads as TGCGCCAGCAGCTTGGGCGTCGTTACTGGAAACACCATATATTTT. Encoded protein: CASSLGVVTGNTIYF.

This clone was seen once. J is TRBJ2-1 and V is TRBV5-4, with D possibly matching TRBD2 (6 bases). V was trimmed by 0 bases and J by 0 bases, leaving 7 bases between them. Germline V gene sequence: CDR1 SGHNT, CDR2 YYREEE (reference sequence). This CDR3 is built from 15 residues. The CDR3 DNA sequence: TGTGCCAGCAGCTTGGCGGGAGACTCCTACAATGAGCAGTTCTTC. Amino acid sequence: CASSLAGDSYNEQFF.

V gene TRBV18 combines with J gene TRBJ2-5; possible D gene TRBD2, 5 bases. The germline gives CDR1 KGHSH, CDR2 LQKENI. CDR3 length: 15 amino acids. V lost 1 base and J 3 bases, leaving 12 bases between the germline ends. The CDR3 protein is CASSPLRGSEETQYF. CDR3 nucleotides: TGTGCCAGCTCACCACTTCGGGGTAGCGAAGAGACCCAGTACTTC.

The chain combines TRBV4-2 with TRBJ1-1; weak D call: TRBD1 (5 bases). The CDR3 covers 16 residues. From germline, CDR1 is LGHNA and CDR2 YNFKEQ. Trimming took 1 base from V and 2 from J, leaving 14 bases between them. CDR3 nucleotide sequence: TGTGCCAGCAGCCAAGGGGGCAGGGAAGGAAACACTGAAGCTTTCTTT. It codes for CASSQGGREGNTEAFF.

This clone has a single count. This chain uses TRBV7-2 with TRBJ2-3; D ambiguous. The CDR3 has 14 residues. The V and J ends lost 3 bases and 2 bases respectively, with 9 bases between them. Germline V gives CDR1 SGHTA, CDR2 FQGNSA. In nucleotides, the CDR3 is TGTGCCAGCAGCTTTAGACTCGTCACAGATACGCAGTATTTT. As protein: CASSFRLVTDTQYF.

The chain recombines TRBV7-9 with TRBJ1-6, with D possibly TRBD1 on 5 matching bases. CDR1 is SEHNR, CDR2 FQNEAQ, per germline (reference sequence). CDR3 size: 11 residues. The V and J ends lost 1 base and 15 bases respectively, with 7 bases between them. In nucleotides, the CDR3 is TGTGCCAGCAGCTTAGGCGACAGCCTCCACTTT. Protein sequence: CASSLGDSLHF.

The chain is built from TRBV11-3 and TRBJ2-5; TRBD2 matches at 9 bases. The CDR3 runs 16 residues. Trimming removed 0 bases from V and 2 bases from J; junction bases left unmatched: 4. Per the germline V gene, CDR1 is SGHNT and CDR2 is YENEEA. In DNA form, the CDR3 reads TGTGCCAGCAGCTTAGATGGTCTAGCGGGGCAAGAGACCCAGTACTTC. Translating it yields CASSLDGLAGQETQYF.

The rearrangement uses TRBV28 and TRBJ1-4, with D possibly matching TRBD1 (6 bases). Deletions cut 5 bases from V and 0 bases from J, with 10 bases between. Germline CDR1 and CDR2: MDHEN and SYDVKM. The CDR3 contains 15 residues. For the CDR3, the DNA is TGTGCCAGCAGTCTTCCAGGGGCAACTAATGAAAAACTGTTTTTT. This sequence encodes CASSLPGATNEKLFF.

The chain links TRBV28 to TRBJ1-3, with no clear D. V lost 4 bases and J 0 bases, leaving 13 bases between the germline ends. The CDR3 has 16 amino acids. CDR1 and CDR2 (germline): MDHEN, SYDVKM. In DNA, the CDR3 is TGTGCCAGCAGTTCTCCCGCCGGTGACTCTGGAAACACCATATATTTT. As protein: CASSSPAGDSGNTIYF.

The CDR3 DNA reads TGTGCCAGCAGCTTAGTTTTCATAGATACGCAGTATTTT. Translating gives CASSLVFIDTQYF. The chain joins TRBV7-2 to TRBJ2-3; D unresolved. Trimming took 1 base from V and 5 from J, leaving 7 bases between them. The CDR3 sequence is 13 residues long. Germline-derived CDR1 and CDR2 are SGHTA and FQGNSA.

The chain joins TRBV9 to TRBJ1-4; D is uncertain. Per germline, CDR1 SGDLS and CDR2 YYNGEE. Trimming shortened V by 4 bases and J by 0 bases, and 7 bases separated the two germline ends. This CDR3 spans 14 amino acids. The CDR3 region is CASSPNPTNEKLFF. The CDR3 bases are TGTGCCAGCAGCCCCAATCCAACTAATGAAAAACTGTTTTTT.

The chain combines TRBV3-1 (or the pseudogene TRBV3-2) with TRBJ2-3, with 7 bases fitting TRBD1. The CDR3 runs to 15 residues. The germline gives CDR1 LGHDT, CDR2 YNNKEL (reference sequence). Germline trimming cut 4 bases from V and 2 bases from J; bases unmatched to any gene: 6. In nucleotides, the CDR3 is TGTGCCAGCAGCCCCAGGACAGGACCCACAGATACGCAGTATTTT. It translates to CASSPRTGPTDTQYF.